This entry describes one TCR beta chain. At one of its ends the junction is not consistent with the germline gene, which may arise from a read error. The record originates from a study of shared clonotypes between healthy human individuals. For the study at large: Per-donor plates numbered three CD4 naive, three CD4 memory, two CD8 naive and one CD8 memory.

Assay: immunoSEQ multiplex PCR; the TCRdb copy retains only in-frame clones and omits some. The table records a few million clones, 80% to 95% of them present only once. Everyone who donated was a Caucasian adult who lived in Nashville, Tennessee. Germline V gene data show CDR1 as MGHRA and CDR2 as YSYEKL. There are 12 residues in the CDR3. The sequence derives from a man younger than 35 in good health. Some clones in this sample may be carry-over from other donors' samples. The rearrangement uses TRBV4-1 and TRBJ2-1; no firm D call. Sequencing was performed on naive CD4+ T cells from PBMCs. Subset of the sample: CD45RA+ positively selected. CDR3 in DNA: TGCGCCAGCAGCCAAGATCCCGGGTCTGGGGTCTTC. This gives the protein CASSQDPGSGVF.